A selection of T cell receptor beta chains follows, all from one sample in a study of shared clonotypes between healthy human individuals. The data were produced by immunoSEQ multiplex PCR, yet TCRdb's version contains in-frame clones alone and is incomplete. The sample lists about 2.5 million clones, roughly 90% occurring once. The sequencing input was naive CD4+ T cells from PBMCs. The source of these receptors is a man between 18 and 35 years old in good health. Some clones in this sample may be carry-over from other donors' samples. CDR3s include the opening cysteine and the closing phenylalanine or tryptophan. D genes are given only for firm matches. Size tells how often a clone was seen (once, few, many) or the class of an expanded clone, and some rows leave it out.

TRBV6-6	TRBD2	-	TRBJ2-1	CASSSGRLAAYNEQFF	TGTGCCAGCAGTTCCGGACGACTAGCGGCCTACAATGAGCAGTTCTTC
TRBV6-5	-	few	TRBJ1-2	CASSSSSGVNTF	TGTGCCAGCAGTTCCTCCTCGGGGGTCAACACCTTC
TRBV5-1	-	-	TRBJ2-6	CASSLNVGWGSATGGANVLTF	TGCGCCAGCAGCTTGAACGTGGGGTGGGGATCCGCCACAGGTGGGGCCAACGTCCTGACTTTC
TRBV19	-	-	TRBJ1-1	CASSIGPGAEAFF	TGTGCCAGTAGTATTGGGCCAGGGGCTGAAGCTTTCTTT
TRBV9	TRBD2	few	TRBJ2-2	CASSARLAGASTGELFF	TGTGCCAGCAGCGCTAGATTAGCGGGAGCTTCCACCGGGGAGCTGTTTTTT
TRBV7-2	-	-	TRBJ1-2	CASSLDPWGFGNYGYTF	TGTGCCAGCAGCCTAGATCCCTGGGGCTTCGGAAACTATGGCTACACCTTC
TRBV30	-	once	TRBJ2-5	CAWSRRTLGETQYF	TGTGCCTGGAGTAGACGGACTCTGGGGGAGACCCAGTACTTC
TRBV28	-	-	TRBJ2-1	CASFTGSRNEQFF	TGTGCCAGTTTCACAGGGAGTCGGAATGAGCAGTTCTTC
TRBV6-4	-	-	TRBJ2-3	CASSLTGNGADTQYF	TGTGCCAGCAGCCTCACAGGGAACGGAGCAGATACGCAGTATTTT
TRBV7-9	-	-	TRBJ2-5	CASSLVGGAGETQYF	TGTGCCAGCAGCTTGGTTGGGGGCGCAGGGGAGACCCAGTACTTC
TRBV11-2	-	-	TRBJ1-1	CASNMRGNTEAFF	TGTGCCAGCAATATGCGGGGGAACACTGAAGCTTTCTTT
TRBV27	-	-	TRBJ2-5	CASSLISGETQYF	TGTGCCAGCAGTTTAATATCGGGGGAGACCCAGTACTTC
TRBV29-1	-	-	TRBJ2-7	CSVETRHRYEQYF	TGCAGCGTTGAAACGAGACACAGATACGAGCAGTACTTC
TRBV6-1	-	-	TRBJ2-2	CASSGTASNTGELFF	TGTGCCAGCAGTGGGACAGCGTCGAACACCGGGGAGCTGTTTTTT
TRBV2	-	-	TRBJ2-6	CASRELSGANVLTF	TGTGCCAGTAGGGAGCTCTCTGGGGCCAACGTCCTGACTTTC
TRBV30	-	once	TRBJ2-1	CAWSVGNPYNEQFF	TGTGCCTGGAGTGTGGGGAACCCCTACAATGAGCAGTTCTTC
TRBV9	TRBD2	-	TRBJ2-3	CASSPEVAGEGDTQYF	TGTGCCAGCAGCCCGGAGGTAGCGGGAGAAGGGGATACGCAGTATTTT
TRBV7-9	TRBD2	few	TRBJ2-3	CASSLRAGGLGDTQYF	TGTGCCAGCAGCTTACGGGCGGGAGGGCTTGGAGATACGCAGTATTTT
TRBV28	-	-	TRBJ2-3	CASSLQRPGSTDTQYF	TGTGCCAGCAGTTTACAGCGGCCTGGAAGCACAGATACGCAGTATTTT
TRBV2	TRBD1	-	TRBJ1-2	CASSPGQNLGRYGYTF	TGTGCCAGCAGCCCGGGACAGAACCTCGGACGCTATGGCTACACCTTC
TRBV29-1	TRBD2	-	TRBJ2-7	CSVELAGISYEQYF	TGCAGCGTTGAACTAGCGGGAATTTCCTACGAGCAGTACTTC
TRBV27	-	-	TRBJ2-1	CASSSRDLATNEQFF	TGTGCCAGCAGTTCAAGAGACCTGGCGACCAATGAGCAGTTCTTC
TRBV19	-	once	TRBJ1-1	CASSSTTAMNTEAFF	TGTGCCAGTAGTTCGACGACCGCAATGAACACTGAAGCTTTCTTT
TRBV9	TRBD2	-	TRBJ2-3	CASSALAGADTQYF	TGTGCCAGCAGCGCTTTAGCGGGAGCAGATACGCAGTATTTT
TRBV9	TRBD1	-	TRBJ1-5	CASSLRGTGDQPQHF	TGTGCCAGCAGCCTCAGGGGGACAGGGGATCAGCCCCAGCATTTT
TRBV11-3	TRBD1	once	TRBJ2-3	CASSLMGQGTDTQYF	TGTGCCAGCAGCTTAATGGGACAGGGGACAGATACGCAGTATTTT
TRBV28	TRBD2	-	TRBJ2-3	CASSLNGLAGADTQYF	TGTGCCAGCAGTTTAAATGGACTAGCGGGCGCAGATACGCAGTATTTT
TRBV4-1	-	-	TRBJ2-7	CASSQASADGFYEQYF	TGCGCCAGCAGCCAAGCATCGGCGGACGGATTCTACGAGCAGTACTTC
TRBV5-1	-	-	TRBJ1-4	CASSLEAGANEKLFF	TGCGCCAGCAGCTTGGAGGCAGGTGCCAATGAAAAACTGTTTTTT
TRBV7-3	-	-	TRBJ2-1	CASRGWEQFF	TGTGCCAGCAGGGGGTGGGAGCAGTTCTTC
TRBV21-1	-	-	TRBJ1-2	CASSLAGAEGYTF	TGTGCCAGCAGTCTAGCAGGGGCGGAGGGCTACACCTTC
TRBV5-1	-	-	TRBJ2-1	CASSLGGTPYNEQFF	TGCGCCAGCAGCTTGGGGGGGACACCTTACAATGAGCAGTTCTTC